This T cell receptor (beta chain) was recovered during a study of blood T cell repertoires in COVID-19. Across the whole study: The United States, Italy and Spain supplied acute and convalescent COVID-19 samples. In each case, the material was cDNA or gDNA derived from T cells, B-cell-depleted T cells, or PBMCs.

The CDR3 spans 15 residues. Germline assignment: CDR1 MNHEY and CDR2 SMNVEV (reference sequence). With V trimmed by 6 bases and J by 4 bases, 7 bases remained unmatched. In the source study's methods: Estimation of nucleated cell counts relied on the amplification of reference gene primers. Repertoires were generated with immunoSEQ multiplex PCR, while TCRdb's copy carries only in-frame clones and drops some. For V, J and clone size, that table is used; D and trimming come from the DNA. The table lists roughly 150,000 clones, 65% to 85% of them singletons. The chain carries TRBV27 and TRBJ1-4; 8 bases are a match to TRBD1. The sequenced material came from peripheral blood. The receptor was isolated from a woman in her 70s who had recovered from COVID-19. The CDR3 coding sequence is TGTGCCAGCAGATACCGGGACAGGTATAATGAAAAACTGTTTTTT. It is translated as CASRYRDRYNEKLFF.